These T cell receptor beta chains were read from a single sample in a study of blood T cell repertoires in COVID-19. Repertoires were generated with immunoSEQ multiplex PCR, while TCRdb's copy carries only in-frame clones and drops some. The top ten hold 4% of the sample, which has approximately 240,000 clones, roughly three quarters seen once. Sequencing input: peripheral blood. The receptor set was obtained from a woman in her thirties or forties with active or convalescent COVID-19. Both conserved end residues are part of each CDR3. The D gene is left open where the match is weak. For some rows the clone size is stated as once, few or many, or as a class when expanded; others skip it.

v_call	d_call	clone_size	j_call	cdr3_nt	cdr3_aa
TRBV14	-	-	TRBJ1-6	TGTGCCAGCAGTCTCCGAGCCCTAAATTCACCCCTCCACTTT	CASSLRALNSPLHF
TRBV5-5	-	-	TRBJ1-5	TGTGCCAGCAGCTTGTGGGGGGAGAATCAGCCCCAGCATTTT	CASSLWGENQPQHF
TRBV10-3	-	once	TRBJ1-6	TGTGCCATCGGCAGCTCCTATAATTCACCCCTCCACTTT	CAIGSSYNSPLHF
TRBV5-4	TRBD1	-	TRBJ1-1	TGTGCCAGCAGCCCTGGACAGGGGCGTTTTCGGAGCACTGAAGCTTTCTTT	CASSPGQGRFRSTEAFF
TRBV10-3	-	-	TRBJ2-6	TGTGCCATCAGTGAGGGACAAACCTCTGGGGCCAACGTCCTGACTTTC	CAISEGQTSGANVLTF
TRBV21-1	-	-	TRBJ1-1	TGTGCCAGCACCCAATATCCCGACAGGGACAGGGGAAGGGAGAACACTGAAGCTTTCTTT	CASTQYPDRDRGRENTEAFF
TRBV5-1	TRBD1	-	TRBJ2-7	TGCGCCAGCAGCTTGTCACCGGGACAGGGAGACTACGAGCAGTACTTC	CASSLSPGQGDYEQYF
TRBV21-1	-	-	TRBJ1-4	TGTGCCAGCAGCCTGGGGGGGGAAGCAACTAATGAAAAACTGTTTTTT	CASSLGGEATNEKLFF
TRBV19	-	-	TRBJ1-5	TGTGCCAGTAGTATGCGGACAGCTCAGCCCCAGCATTTT	CASSMRTAQPQHF
TRBV2	TRBD2	-	TRBJ2-1	TGTGCCAGCGGGCCGGGACTAGCGGTTCATGAGCAGTTCTTC	CASGPGLAVHEQFF
TRBV28	TRBD1	few	TRBJ1-6	TGTGCCAGCACCCGCCCCCGGGACAGGGTTTCACCCCTCCACTTT	CASTRPRDRVSPLHF
TRBV13	TRBD1	-	TRBJ2-6	TGTGCCAGCAGCAAAAACAGGGGCTCTGGGGCCAACGTCCTGACTTTC	CASSKNRGSGANVLTF
TRBV6-5	TRBD2	-	TRBJ2-7	TGTGCCAGCAGTTACTCGCAAGGACTAGCGGCCTACGAGCAGTACTTC	CASSYSQGLAAYEQYF
TRBV7-9	-	once	TRBJ1-1	TGTGCCAGCTATCTGAACACTGAAGCTTTCTTT	CASYLNTEAFF